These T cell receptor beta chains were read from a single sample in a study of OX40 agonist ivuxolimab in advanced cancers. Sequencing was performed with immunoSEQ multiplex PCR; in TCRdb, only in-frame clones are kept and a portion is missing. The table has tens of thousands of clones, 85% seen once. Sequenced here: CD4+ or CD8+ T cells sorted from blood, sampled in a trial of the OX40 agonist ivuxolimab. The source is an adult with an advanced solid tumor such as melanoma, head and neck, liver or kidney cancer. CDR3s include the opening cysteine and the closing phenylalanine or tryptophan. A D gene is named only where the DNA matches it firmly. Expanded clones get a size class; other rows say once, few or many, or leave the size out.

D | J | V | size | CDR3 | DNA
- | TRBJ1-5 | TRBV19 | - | CASSGTGGPQPQHF | TGTGCCAGTAGTGGTACGGGGGGGCCTCAGCCCCAGCATTTT
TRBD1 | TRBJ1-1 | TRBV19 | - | CASSGLTGGPKGDQAFF | TGTGCCAGTAGTGGACTGACAGGGGGGCCGAAAGGGGATCAAGCTTTCTTT
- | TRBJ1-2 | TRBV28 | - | CASSRPDGYTF | TGTGCCAGCAGCCGACCGGATGGCTACACCTTC
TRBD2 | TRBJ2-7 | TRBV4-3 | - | CASSQDYLAGYYEQYF | TGCGCCAGCAGCCAAGATTACCTAGCGGGGTATTACGAGCAGTACTTC
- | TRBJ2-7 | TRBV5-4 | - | CASSLGTDSYEQYF | TGTGCCAGCAGCTTGGGGACAGATTCCTACGAGCAGTACTTC
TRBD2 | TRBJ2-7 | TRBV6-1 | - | CASREAGGLSYEQYF | TGTGCCAGCAGAGAAGCGGGAGGCCTCTCCTACGAGCAGTACTTC
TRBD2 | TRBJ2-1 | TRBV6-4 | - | CASTKGGVAGALSSYNEQFF | TGTGCCAGCACCAAAGGAGGGGTAGCGGGGGCCTTAAGCTCCTACAATGAGCAGTTCTTC
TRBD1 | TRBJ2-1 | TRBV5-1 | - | CASSGRDSYNEQFF | TGCGCCAGCAGCGGCCGGGACAGTTACAATGAGCAGTTCTTC
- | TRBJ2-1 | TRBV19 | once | CASSNGRLREQFF | TGTGCCAGTAGTAACGGGCGGCTACGTGAGCAGTTCTTC
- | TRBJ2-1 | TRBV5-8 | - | CASSQGPSAYNEQFF | TGTGCCAGCAGCCAGGGACCTAGCGCGTACAATGAGCAGTTCTTC